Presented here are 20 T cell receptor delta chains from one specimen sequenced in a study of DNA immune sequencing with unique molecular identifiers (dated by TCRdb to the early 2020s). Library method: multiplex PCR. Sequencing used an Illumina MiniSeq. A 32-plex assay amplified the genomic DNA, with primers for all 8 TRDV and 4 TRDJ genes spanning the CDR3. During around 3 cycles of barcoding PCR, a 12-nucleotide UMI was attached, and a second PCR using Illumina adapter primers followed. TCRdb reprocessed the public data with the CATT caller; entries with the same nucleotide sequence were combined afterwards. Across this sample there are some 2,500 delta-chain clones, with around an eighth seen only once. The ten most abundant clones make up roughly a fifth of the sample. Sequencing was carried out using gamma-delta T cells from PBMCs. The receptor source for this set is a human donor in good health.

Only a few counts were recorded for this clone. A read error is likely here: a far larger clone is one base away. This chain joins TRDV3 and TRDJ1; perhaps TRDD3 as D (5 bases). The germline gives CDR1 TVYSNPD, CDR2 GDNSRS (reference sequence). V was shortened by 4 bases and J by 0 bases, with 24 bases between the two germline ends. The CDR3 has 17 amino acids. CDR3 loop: CASAINAMGPYTDKLIF. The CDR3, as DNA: TGTGCCTCCGCAATCAATGCGATGGGGCCTTACACCGATAAACTCATCTTT.

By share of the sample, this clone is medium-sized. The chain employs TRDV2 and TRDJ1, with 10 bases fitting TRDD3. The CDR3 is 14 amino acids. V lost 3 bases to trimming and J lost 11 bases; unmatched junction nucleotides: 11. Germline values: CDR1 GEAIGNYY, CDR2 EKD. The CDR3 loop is CACDPILGDEWLIF. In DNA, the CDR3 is TGTGCCTGTGACCCGATACTGGGGGATGAGTGGCTCATCTTT.

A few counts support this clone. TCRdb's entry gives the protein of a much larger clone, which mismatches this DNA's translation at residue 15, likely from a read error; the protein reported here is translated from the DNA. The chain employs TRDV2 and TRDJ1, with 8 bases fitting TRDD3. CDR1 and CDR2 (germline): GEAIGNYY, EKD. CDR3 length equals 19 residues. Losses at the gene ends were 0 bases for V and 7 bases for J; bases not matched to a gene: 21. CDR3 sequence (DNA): TGTGCCTGTGACACCGTTATAGGCACTGGGGGCCCCCCAGACGGTAAACTCATCTTT. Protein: CACDTVIGTGGPPDGKLIF.

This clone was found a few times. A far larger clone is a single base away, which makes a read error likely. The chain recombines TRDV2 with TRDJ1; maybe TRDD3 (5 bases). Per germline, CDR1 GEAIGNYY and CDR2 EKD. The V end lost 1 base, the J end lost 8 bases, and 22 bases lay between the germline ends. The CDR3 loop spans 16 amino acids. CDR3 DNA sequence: TGTGCCTGTGACACACTGGAGACTGGCCTAGATCCCAAACTCATCTTT. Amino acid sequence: CACDTLETGLDPKLIF.

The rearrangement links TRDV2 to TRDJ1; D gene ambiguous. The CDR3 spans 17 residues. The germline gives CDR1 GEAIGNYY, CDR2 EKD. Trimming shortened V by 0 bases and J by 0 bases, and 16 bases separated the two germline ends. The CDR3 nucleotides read TGTGCCTGTGACACCGTAGGTGGGACCTGGTACACCGATAAACTCATCTTT. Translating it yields CACDTVGGTWYTDKLIF.

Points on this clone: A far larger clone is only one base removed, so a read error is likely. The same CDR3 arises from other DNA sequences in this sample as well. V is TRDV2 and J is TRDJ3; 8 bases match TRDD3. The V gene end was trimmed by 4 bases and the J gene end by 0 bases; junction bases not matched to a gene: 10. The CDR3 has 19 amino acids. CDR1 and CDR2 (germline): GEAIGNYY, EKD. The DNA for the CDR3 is TGTGCCTGTGATCGACTGGGGGGTGTCCGCTCCTGGGACACCCGACAGATGTTTTTC. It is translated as CACDRLGGVRSWDTRQMFF.

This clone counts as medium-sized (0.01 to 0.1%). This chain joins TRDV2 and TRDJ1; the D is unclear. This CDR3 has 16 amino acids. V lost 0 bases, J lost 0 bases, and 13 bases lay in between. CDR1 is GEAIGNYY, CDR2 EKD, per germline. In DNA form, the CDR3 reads TGTGCCTGTGACACCGTGGGAACTAAGTACACCGATAAACTCATCTTT. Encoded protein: CACDTVGTKYTDKLIF.

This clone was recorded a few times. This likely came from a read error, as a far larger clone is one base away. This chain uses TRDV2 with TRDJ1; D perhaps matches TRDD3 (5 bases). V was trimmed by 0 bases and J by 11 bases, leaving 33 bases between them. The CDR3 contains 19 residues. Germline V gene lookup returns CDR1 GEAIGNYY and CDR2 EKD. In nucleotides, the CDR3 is TGTGCCTGTGACACCGTTTCGGGCTTCGGGCCGGTGGATAAAACCCGGCTCATCTTT. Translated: CACDTVSGFGPVDKTRLIF.

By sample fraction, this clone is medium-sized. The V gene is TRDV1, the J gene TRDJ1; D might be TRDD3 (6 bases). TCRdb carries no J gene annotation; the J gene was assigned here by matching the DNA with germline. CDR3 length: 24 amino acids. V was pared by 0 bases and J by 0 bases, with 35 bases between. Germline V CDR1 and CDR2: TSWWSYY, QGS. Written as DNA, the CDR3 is TGTGCTCTTGGGGAACTCCACCGTTCTGGTTTACTGGGTGGCCCCGTACCGTACACCGATAAACTCATCTTT. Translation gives CALGELHRSGLLGGPVPYTDKLIF.

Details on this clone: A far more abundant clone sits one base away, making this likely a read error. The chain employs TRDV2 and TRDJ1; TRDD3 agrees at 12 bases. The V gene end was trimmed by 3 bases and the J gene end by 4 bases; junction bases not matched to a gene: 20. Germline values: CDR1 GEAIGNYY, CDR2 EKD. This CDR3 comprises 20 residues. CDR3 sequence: CACDSLRPSTGGYKGDKLIF. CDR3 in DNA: TGTGCCTGTGACTCCCTACGTCCGAGTACTGGGGGATACAAAGGCGATAAACTCATCTTT.

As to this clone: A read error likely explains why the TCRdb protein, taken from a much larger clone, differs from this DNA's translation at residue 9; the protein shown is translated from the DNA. This CDR3 is CACDEISTEGYPYTDKLIF. The CDR3 DNA reads as TGTGCCTGTGACGAGATCTCGACTGAGGGATACCCGTACACCGATAAACTCATCTTT. V and J are TRDV2 and TRDJ1, with TRDD3 matching over 7 bases. This CDR3 has 19 amino acids. Germline V gene sequence: CDR1 GEAIGNYY, CDR2 EKD. Trimming took 3 bases from V and 0 from J; bases not matched to a gene: 18.

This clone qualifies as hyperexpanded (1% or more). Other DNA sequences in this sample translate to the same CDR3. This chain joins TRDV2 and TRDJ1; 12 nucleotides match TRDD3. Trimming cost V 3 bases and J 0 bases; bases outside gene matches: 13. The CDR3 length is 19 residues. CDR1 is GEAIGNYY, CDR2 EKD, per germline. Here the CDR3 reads CACDEISTGGYPYTDKLIF. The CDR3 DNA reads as TGTGCCTGTGACGAGATCTCGACTGGGGGATACCCGTACACCGATAAACTCATCTTT.

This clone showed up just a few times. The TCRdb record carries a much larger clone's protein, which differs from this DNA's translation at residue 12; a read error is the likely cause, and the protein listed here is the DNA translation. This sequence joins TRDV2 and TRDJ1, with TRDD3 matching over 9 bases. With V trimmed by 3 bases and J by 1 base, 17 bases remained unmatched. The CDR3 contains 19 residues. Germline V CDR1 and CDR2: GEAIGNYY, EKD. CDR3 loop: CACDPVLLGIRRSTDKLIF. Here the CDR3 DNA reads TGTGCCTGTGACCCAGTCCTTCTGGGGATACGCAGGAGCACCGATAAACTCATCTTT.

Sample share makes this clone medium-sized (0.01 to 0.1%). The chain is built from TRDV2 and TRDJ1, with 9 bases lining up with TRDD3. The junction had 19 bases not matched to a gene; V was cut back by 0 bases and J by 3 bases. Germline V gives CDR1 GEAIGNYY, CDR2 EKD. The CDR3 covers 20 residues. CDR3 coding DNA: TGTGCCTGTGACACCCTGGAACTGGGGGACCACCGGGGTCCCCCCGATAAACTCATCTTT. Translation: CACDTLELGDHRGPPDKLIF.

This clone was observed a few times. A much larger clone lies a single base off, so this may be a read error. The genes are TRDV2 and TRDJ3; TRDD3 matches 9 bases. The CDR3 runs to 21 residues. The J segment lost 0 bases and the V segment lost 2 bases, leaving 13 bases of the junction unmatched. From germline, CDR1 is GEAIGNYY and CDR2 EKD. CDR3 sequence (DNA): TGTGCCTGTGACAACCTCGACGACTGGGGGACGAGCTCCTGGGACACCCGACAGATGTTTTTC. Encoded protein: CACDNLDDWGTSSWDTRQMFF.

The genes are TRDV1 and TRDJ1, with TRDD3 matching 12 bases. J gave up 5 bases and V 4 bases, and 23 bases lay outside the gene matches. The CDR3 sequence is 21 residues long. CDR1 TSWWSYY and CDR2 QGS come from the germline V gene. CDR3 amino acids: CALGVGPPLGDTPVSFDKLIF. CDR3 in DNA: TGTGCTCTTGGGGTAGGGCCTCCACTGGGGGATACACCAGTCAGTTTTGATAAACTCATCTTT.

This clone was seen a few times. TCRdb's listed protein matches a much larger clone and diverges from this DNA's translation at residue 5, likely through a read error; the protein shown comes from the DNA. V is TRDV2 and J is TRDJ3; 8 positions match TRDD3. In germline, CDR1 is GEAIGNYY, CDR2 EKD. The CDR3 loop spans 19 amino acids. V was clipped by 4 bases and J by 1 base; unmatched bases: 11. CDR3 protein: CACDGLGGVRSWDTRQMFF. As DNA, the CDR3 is TGTGCCTGTGATGGACTGGGGGGTGTCCGTTCCTGGGACACCCGACAGATGTTTTTC.

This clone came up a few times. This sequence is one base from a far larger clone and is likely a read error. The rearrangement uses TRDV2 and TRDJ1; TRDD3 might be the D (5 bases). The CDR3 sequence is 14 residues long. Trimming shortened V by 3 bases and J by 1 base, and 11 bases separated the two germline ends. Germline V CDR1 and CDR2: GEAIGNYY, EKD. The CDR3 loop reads CACDSLGGTDKLIF. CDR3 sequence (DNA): TGTGCCTGTGACTCTTTAGGGGGCACCGATAAACTCATCTTT.

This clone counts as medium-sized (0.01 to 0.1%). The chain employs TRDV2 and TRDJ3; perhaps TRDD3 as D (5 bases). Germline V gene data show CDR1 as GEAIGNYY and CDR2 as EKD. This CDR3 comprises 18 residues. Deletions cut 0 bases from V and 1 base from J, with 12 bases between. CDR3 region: CACDTVGDTSWDTRQMFF. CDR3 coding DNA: TGTGCCTGTGACACCGTTGGGGACACATCCTGGGACACCCGACAGATGTTTTTC.

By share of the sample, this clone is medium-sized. The chain's CDR3 is CACDTVGVRSHTDKLIF. Written as DNA, the CDR3 is TGTGCCTGTGACACCGTTGGGGTCAGATCCCACACCGATAAACTCATCTTT. The chain uses TRDV2 and TRDJ1, with a tentative D call TRDD3 (5 bases). Germline CDR1 is GEAIGNYY and CDR2 is EKD. This CDR3 has 17 residues. The V gene lost 0 bases and the J gene lost 0 bases, with 16 bases spanning the gap.